This entry lists 18 T cell receptor beta chains sequenced from one sample in a study of T cells in Graves' hyperthyroidism and ophthalmopathy. Using RNA transcripts as the source, TCR beta CDR3 regions were amplified. RT-PCR in the first round (using the HTBI primer set) targeted the TCR CDR3. A single record per CDR3 protein comes from TCRdb applying MiXCR to the multiplex PCR reads. The sample has around 430,000 distinct CDR3 sequences, under 15% seen once. Sequenced material: blood. These receptors were collected from a woman in her 30s with Graves' hyperthyroidism.

This clonotype occurred many times. The chain recombines TRBV12-5 with TRBJ1-1; D is unclear. From germline, CDR1 is LGHNT and CDR2 FRNRAP. Trimming took 5 bases from V and 0 from J, leaving 7 bases between them. The CDR3 contains 13 residues. The CDR3 DNA follows: TGTGCTAGTGGTAAGGACTTGAACACTGAAGCTTTCTTT. Translating it yields CASGKDLNTEAFF.

The rearrangement joins TRBV6-1 to TRBJ1-2, with D unresolved. This CDR3 is 12 amino acids long. V was shortened by 0 bases and J by 8 bases, with 7 bases between the two germline ends. Germline values: CDR1 MNHNS, CDR2 SASEGT. CDR3 in amino acids: CASSEANRGYTF. In nucleotides, the CDR3 is TGTGCCAGCAGTGAAGCGAATCGCGGCTACACCTTC.

This clonotype was seen repeatedly, ten times or more. The rearrangement joins TRBV12-3 or TRBV12-4 to TRBJ2-2; 8 positions agree with TRBD1. The CDR3 contains 17 residues. J gave up 1 base and V 1 base, and 5 bases lay outside the gene matches. The CDR3 nucleotides read TGTGCCAGCAGTTTAGGGCAGGGGGCCTTGAACACCGGGGAGCTGTTTTTT. This sequence encodes CASSLGQGALNTGELFF.

This chain uses TRBV20-1 with TRBJ2-2; a possible D gene is TRBD1 (5 bases). With 2 bases removed from V and 6 bases from J, the gap between germline ends came to 16 bases. CDR1 DFQATT and CDR2 SNEGSKA come from the germline V gene (reference sequence). This CDR3 is 15 amino acids long. CDR3 coding DNA: TGCAGTGCTAGATCGGCAGGGATTGTCTCCGGGGAGCTGTTTTTT. The encoded protein is CSARSAGIVSGELFF.

This clonotype appeared many times. The genes are TRBV12-3 or TRBV12-4 and TRBJ2-3, with D hard to call. With 6 bases removed from V and 0 bases from J, the gap between germline ends came to 10 bases. CDR3 length: 14 residues. In nucleotides, the CDR3 is TGTGCCAGCAGCCCCCAGCATAGCACAGATACGCAGTATTTT. Translation gives CASSPQHSTDTQYF.

The genes are TRBV6-2 or TRBV6-3 and TRBJ1-4; D is undetermined. Germline V gene data show CDR1 as MNHEY and CDR2 as SVGEGT. The V end lost 0 bases, the J end lost 8 bases, and 10 bases lay between the germline ends. CDR3 size: 14 residues. This CDR3 is CASSYSNDGEKLFF. CDR3 coding DNA: TGTGCCAGCAGTTACTCGAATGATGGCGAAAAACTGTTTTTT.

Many counts were recorded for this clonotype. The rearrangement links TRBV5-1 to TRBJ2-3, with 11 bases fitting TRBD2. CDR3 length: 14 residues. The germline gives CDR1 SGHRS, CDR2 YFSETQ. V shed 5 bases, J shed 4 bases, and the junction held 3 bases outside the gene matches. The CDR3 reads CASRTSGSADTQYF. The CDR3 DNA sequence: TGCGCCAGCAGAACTAGCGGGAGCGCAGATACGCAGTATTTT.

With respect to this clonotype: Since a much larger clone is just one base distant, this may be a read error. This chain links TRBV20-1 with TRBJ2-1; no definite D call. Germline lookup yields CDR1 DFQATT and CDR2 SNEGSKA (reference sequence). V was shortened by 1 base and J by 10 bases, with 17 bases between the two germline ends. The CDR3 consists of 14 residues. The CDR3 spells CSARVGPSTLEQFF. The CDR3 DNA follows: TGCAGTGCTAGAGTAGGGCCCAGTACCCTCGAGCAGTTCTTC.

The chain recombines TRBV12-3 or TRBV12-4 with TRBJ2-2, with D perhaps assigned TRBD1 or TRBD2 (6 bases each). The CDR3 contains 16 residues. Trimming cost V 3 bases and J 4 bases, with 15 bases left between them. The CDR3 reads CASSFFSGAGTGELFF. The DNA of the CDR3 is TGTGCCAGCAGTTTCTTTTCGGGGGCTGGCACCGGGGAGCTGTTTTTT.

The chain uses TRBV14 and TRBJ2-1; 7 nucleotides line up with TRBD2. CDR1 SGHDN and CDR2 FVKESK come from the germline V gene. The CDR3 runs 16 residues. The V and J ends lost 3 bases and 10 bases, in that order; junction bases with no gene match: 15. The chain's CDR3 is CASSHVYLAGPLEQFF. The CDR3 DNA follows: TGTGCCAGCAGCCACGTTTATTTAGCGGGCCCTCTGGAGCAGTTCTTC.

This clonotype was seen a few times. The chain uses TRBV7-9 and TRBJ2-3; 9 bases match TRBD2. The CDR3 consists of 14 residues. CDR1 is SEHNR and CDR2 is FQNEAQ in the germline V gene (reference sequence). V was clipped by 7 bases and J by 1 base; unmatched bases: 3. CDR3 protein: CASTLAGRTDTQYF. The DNA of the CDR3 is TGTGCCAGCACCCTAGCGGGGCGCACAGATACGCAGTATTTT.

This clonotype showed up just a few times. The chain couples TRBV5-1 to TRBJ1-2; D is undetermined. Germline CDR1 SGHRS, CDR2 YFSETQ. The length of the CDR3 is 14 residues. Trimming shortened V by 0 bases and J by 7 bases, and 13 bases separated the two germline ends. DNA for the CDR3: TGCGCCAGCAGCTTGGATGTGGGGAGTGGTGGCTACACCTTC. Its protein product is CASSLDVGSGGYTF.

This clonotype has ten or more counts. The CDR3 coding sequence is TGCAGTGCCGCGACCCAATGGGGAACCGGGGAGCTGTTTTTT. Residues: CSAATQWGTGELFF. The chain is built from TRBV20-1 and TRBJ2-2; D is uncertain. Germline V gene lookup returns CDR1 DFQATT and CDR2 SNEGSKA (reference sequence). The CDR3 consists of 14 residues. V was trimmed by 6 bases and J by 5 bases, leaving 16 bases between them.

The chain employs TRBV24-1 and TRBJ2-5; TRBD2 matches 14 bases. This CDR3 spans 16 amino acids. The V and J ends lost 2 bases and 5 bases, in that order; junction bases with no gene match: 3. Germline CDR1 KGHDR, CDR2 SFDVKD. Here the CDR3 reads CATSDSGLAGAETQYF. CDR3 DNA sequence: TGTGCCACCAGTGATTCGGGACTAGCGGGAGCGGAGACCCAGTACTTC.

The chain uses TRBV30 and TRBJ1-3; D may be TRBD1 (5 bases). In germline, CDR1 is GTSNPN, CDR2 SVGIG (reference sequence). V gave up 1 base and J gave up 2 bases, with 15 bases separating them. The CDR3 loop spans 16 amino acids. The CDR3 coding sequence is TGTGCCTGGAGTGCAAGCACAGGCTATGCTGGAAACACCATATATTTT. Its protein product is CAWSASTGYAGNTIYF.

In its sample, this clonotype was seen a few times. J is TRBJ1-5 and V is TRBV7-8, with D unresolved. The CDR3 is 14 amino acids. V lost 5 bases to trimming and J lost 0 bases, with 8 bases between them. Looked up from germline, CDR1 is SGHVS and CDR2 is FQNEAQ. For the CDR3, the DNA is TGTGCCAGCAGCCCGAGATATAGCAATCAGCCCCAGCATTTT. Its protein is CASSPRYSNQPQHF. The entire variable domain, with the rest obtained from reference TRBV7-8 and TRBJ1-5, is as follows: GAGVSQSPRYKVAKRGQDVALRCDPISGHVSLFWYQQALGQGPEFLTYFQNEAQLDKSGLPSDRFFAERPEGSVSTLKIQRTQQEDSAVYLCASSPRYSNQPQHFGDGTRLSIL.

This clonotype was seen ten or more times. The chain joins TRBV7-2 to TRBJ2-2, with D possibly TRBD2 on 6 matching bases. Germline V CDR1 and CDR2: SGHTA, FQGNSA. V lost 5 bases to trimming and J lost 1 base, with 14 bases between them. This CDR3 spans 16 amino acids. The CDR3 region has the DNA TGTGCCAGCAGCCCTGTCGCGGGGTTGAACACCGGGGAGCTGTTTTTT. It codes for CASSPVAGLNTGELFF.

This clonotype was counted only a few times. This chain connects TRBV20-1 to TRBJ1-2, with D perhaps TRBD1 (5 bases). The V gene lost 6 bases and the J gene lost 4 bases, with 24 bases spanning the gap. The CDR3 totals 16 residues. Germline V gene data show CDR1 as DFQATT and CDR2 as SNEGSKA (reference sequence). The DNA for the CDR3 is TGCAGTGCCCCAGGAAGGGGAGAAAATTGGGGCTATGGCTACACCTTC. Encoded protein: CSAPGRGENWGYGYTF.